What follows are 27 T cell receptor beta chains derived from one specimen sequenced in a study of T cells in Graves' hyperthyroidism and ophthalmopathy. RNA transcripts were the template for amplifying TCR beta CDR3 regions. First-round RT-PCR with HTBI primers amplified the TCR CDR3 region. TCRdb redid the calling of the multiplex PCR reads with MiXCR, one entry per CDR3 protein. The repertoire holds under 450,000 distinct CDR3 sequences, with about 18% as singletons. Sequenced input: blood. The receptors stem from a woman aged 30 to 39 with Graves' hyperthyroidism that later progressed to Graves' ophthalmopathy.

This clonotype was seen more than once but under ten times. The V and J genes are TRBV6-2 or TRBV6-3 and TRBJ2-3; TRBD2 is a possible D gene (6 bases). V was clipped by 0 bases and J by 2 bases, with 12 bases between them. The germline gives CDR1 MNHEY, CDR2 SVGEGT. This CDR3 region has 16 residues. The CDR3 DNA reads TGTGCCAGCAGTTACTCGTTCGGGAGACACACAGATACGCAGTATTTT. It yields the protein CASSYSFGRHTDTQYF.

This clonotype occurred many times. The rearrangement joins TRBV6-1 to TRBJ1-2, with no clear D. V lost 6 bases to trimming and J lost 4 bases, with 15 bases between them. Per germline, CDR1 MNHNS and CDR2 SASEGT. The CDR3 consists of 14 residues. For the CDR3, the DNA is TGTGCCAGCAGCCTCGGAGGCGGTCGCTATGGCTACACCTTC. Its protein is CASSLGGGRYGYTF.

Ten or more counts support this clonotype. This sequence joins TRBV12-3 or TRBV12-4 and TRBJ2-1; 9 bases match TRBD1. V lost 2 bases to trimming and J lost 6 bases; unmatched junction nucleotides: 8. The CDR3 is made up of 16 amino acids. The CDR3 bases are TGTGCCAGCAGTTTAAGTCGGGACAGGGCAGGCAATGAGCAGTTCTTC. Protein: CASSLSRDRAGNEQFF.

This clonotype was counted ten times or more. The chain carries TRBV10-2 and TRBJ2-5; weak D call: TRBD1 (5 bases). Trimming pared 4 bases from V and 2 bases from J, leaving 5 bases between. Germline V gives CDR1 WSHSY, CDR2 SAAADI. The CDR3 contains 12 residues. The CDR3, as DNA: TGCGCCAGCAGTGGACAGCAAGAGACCCAGTACTTC. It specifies CASSGQQETQYF.

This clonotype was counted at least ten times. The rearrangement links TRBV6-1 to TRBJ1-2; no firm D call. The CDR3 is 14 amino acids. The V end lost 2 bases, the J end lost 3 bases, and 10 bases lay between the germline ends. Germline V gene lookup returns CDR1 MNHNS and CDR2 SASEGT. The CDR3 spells CASSENLDDYGYTF. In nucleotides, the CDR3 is TGTGCCAGCAGTGAAAACCTCGACGACTATGGCTACACCTTC.

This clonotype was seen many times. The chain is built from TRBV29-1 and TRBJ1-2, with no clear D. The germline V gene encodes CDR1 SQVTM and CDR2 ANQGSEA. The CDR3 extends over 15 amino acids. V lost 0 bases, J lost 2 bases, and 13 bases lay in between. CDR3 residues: CSVEDWLDNNYGYTF. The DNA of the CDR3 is TGCAGCGTTGAAGATTGGTTAGACAACAACTATGGCTACACCTTC.

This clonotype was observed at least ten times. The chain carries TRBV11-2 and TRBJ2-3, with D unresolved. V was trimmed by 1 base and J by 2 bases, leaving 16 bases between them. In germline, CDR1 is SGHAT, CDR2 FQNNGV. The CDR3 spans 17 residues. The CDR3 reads CASSLGVFGSYTDTQYF. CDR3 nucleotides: TGTGCCAGCAGCTTAGGGGTATTCGGGTCCTACACAGATACGCAGTATTTT.

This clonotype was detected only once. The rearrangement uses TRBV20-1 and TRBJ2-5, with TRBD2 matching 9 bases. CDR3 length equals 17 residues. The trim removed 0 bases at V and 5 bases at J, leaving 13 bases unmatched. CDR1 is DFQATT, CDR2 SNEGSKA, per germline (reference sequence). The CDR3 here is CSARDRIPRGGPETQYF. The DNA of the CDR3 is TGCAGTGCTAGAGACCGCATCCCGCGGGGGGGCCCTGAGACCCAGTACTTC.

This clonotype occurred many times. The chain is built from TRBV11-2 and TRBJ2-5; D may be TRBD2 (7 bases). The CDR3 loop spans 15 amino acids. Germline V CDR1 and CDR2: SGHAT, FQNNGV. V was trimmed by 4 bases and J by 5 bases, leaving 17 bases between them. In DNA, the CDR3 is TGTGCCAGCAGCTCGGGCAGGGGAGGGGTTGAGACCCAGTACTTC. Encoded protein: CASSSGRGGVETQYF.

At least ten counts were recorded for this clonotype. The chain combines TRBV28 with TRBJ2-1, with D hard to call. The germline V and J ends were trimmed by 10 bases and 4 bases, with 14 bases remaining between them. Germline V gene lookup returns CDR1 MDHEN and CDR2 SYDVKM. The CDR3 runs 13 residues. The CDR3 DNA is TGTGCCACCACCAACTTCGCGTACAATGAGCAGTTCTTC. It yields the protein CATTNFAYNEQFF.

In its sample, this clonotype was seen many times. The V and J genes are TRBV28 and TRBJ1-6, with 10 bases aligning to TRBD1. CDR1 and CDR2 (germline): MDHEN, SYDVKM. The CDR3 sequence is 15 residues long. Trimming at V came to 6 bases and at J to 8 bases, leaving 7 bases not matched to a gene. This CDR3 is CASSGQGEGDSPLHF. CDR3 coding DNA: TGTGCCAGCAGCGGACAGGGGGAAGGTGATTCACCCCTCCACTTT.

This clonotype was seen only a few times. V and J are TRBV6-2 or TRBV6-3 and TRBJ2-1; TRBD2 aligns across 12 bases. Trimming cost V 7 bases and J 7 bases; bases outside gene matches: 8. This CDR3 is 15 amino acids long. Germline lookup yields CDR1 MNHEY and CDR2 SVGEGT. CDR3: CASTDLAGGTNEQFF. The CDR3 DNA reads TGTGCCAGCACCGACCTAGCGGGGGGGACGAATGAGCAGTTCTTC.

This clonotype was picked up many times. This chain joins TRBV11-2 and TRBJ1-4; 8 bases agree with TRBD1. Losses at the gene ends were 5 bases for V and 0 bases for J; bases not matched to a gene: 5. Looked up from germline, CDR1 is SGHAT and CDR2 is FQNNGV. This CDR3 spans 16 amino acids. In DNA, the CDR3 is TGTGCCAGCAGCCGCACGACAGGGGCAACTAATGAAAAACTGTTTTTT. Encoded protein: CASSRTTGATNEKLFF.

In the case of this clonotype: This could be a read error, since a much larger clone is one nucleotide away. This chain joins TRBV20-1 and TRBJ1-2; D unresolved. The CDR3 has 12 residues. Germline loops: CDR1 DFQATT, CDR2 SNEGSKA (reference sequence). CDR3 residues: CSAEGGYYSYTF. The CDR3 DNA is TGCAGTGCCGAGGGCGGCTACTATAGCTACACCTTC.

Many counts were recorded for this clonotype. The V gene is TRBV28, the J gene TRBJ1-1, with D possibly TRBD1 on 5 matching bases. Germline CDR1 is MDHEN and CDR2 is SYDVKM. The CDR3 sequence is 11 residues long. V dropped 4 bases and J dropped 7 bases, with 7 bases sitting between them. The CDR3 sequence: CASSWDVEAFF. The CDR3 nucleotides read TGTGCCAGCAGTTGGGACGTTGAAGCTTTCTTT.

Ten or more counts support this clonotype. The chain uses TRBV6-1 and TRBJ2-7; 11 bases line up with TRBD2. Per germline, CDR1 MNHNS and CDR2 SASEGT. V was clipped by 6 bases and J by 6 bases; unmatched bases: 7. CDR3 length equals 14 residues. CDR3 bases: TGTGCCAGCAGAGACCTAGCGGGAGGAGGCGAGCAGTACTTC. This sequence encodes CASRDLAGGGEQYF.

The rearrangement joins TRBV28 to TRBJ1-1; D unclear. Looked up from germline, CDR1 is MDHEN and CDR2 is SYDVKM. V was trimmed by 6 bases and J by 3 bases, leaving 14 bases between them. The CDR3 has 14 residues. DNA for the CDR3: TGTGCCAGCAGAGAGGGATGGCGGGACACTGAAGCTTTCTTT. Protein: CASREGWRDTEAFF.

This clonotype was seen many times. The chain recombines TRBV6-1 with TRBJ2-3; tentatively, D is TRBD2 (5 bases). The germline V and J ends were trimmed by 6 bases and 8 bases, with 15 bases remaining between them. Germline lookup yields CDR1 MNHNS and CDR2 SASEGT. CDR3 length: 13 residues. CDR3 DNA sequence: TGTGCCAGCAGCCAAGCACCGAGGGCTACGCAGTATTTT. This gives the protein CASSQAPRATQYF.

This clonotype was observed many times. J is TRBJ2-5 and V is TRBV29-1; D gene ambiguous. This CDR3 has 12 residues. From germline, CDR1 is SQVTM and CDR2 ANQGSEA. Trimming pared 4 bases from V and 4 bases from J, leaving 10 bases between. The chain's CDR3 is CSVAPSRETQYF. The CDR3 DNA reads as TGCAGCGTTGCGCCGTCAAGAGAGACCCAGTACTTC. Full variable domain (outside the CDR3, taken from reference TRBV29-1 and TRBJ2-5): SAVISQKPSRDICQRGTSLTIQCQVDSQVTMMFWYRQQPGQSLTLIATANQGSEATYESGFVIDKFPISRPNLTFSTLTVSNMSPEDSSIYLCSVAPSRETQYFGPGTRLLVL.

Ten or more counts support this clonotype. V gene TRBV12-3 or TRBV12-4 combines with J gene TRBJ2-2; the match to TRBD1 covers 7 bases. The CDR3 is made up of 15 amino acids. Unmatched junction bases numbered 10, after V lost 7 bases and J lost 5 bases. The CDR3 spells CASILSGGGTGELFF. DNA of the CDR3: TGTGCCAGCATCCTCTCAGGGGGTGGAACCGGGGAGCTGTTTTTT.

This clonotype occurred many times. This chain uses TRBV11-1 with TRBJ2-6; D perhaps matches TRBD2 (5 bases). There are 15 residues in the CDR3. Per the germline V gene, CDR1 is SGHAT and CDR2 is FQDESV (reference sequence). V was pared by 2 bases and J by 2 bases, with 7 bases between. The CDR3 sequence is CASSLQRAGANVLTF. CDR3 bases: TGTGCCAGCAGCTTACAGAGGGCTGGGGCCAACGTCCTGACTTTC.

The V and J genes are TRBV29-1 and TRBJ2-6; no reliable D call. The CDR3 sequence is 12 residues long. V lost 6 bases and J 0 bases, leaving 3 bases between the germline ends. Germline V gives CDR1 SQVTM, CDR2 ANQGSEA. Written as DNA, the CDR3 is TGCAGCGTACCCTCTGGGGCCAACGTCCTGACTTTC. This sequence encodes CSVPSGANVLTF.

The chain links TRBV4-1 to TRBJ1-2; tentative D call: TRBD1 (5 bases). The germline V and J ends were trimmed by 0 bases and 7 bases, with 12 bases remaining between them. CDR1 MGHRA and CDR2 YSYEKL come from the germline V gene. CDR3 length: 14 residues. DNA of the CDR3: TGCGCCAGCAGCCAAGATAGGCAGGGAGGTGGCTACACCTTC. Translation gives CASSQDRQGGGYTF.

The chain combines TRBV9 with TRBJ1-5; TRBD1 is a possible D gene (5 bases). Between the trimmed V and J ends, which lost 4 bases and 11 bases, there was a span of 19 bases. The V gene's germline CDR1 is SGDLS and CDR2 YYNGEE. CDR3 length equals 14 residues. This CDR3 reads CASSPGTGGMAQHF. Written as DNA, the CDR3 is TGTGCCAGCAGCCCAGGGACCGGGGGTATGGCCCAGCATTTT.

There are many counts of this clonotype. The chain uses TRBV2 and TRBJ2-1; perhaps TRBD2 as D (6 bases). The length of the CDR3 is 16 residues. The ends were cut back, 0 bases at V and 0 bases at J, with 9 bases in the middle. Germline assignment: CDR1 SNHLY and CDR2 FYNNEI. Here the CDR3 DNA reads TGTGCCAGCAGTGAAGCGAGGGGAGGCTCCTACAATGAGCAGTTCTTC. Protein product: CASSEARGGSYNEQFF.

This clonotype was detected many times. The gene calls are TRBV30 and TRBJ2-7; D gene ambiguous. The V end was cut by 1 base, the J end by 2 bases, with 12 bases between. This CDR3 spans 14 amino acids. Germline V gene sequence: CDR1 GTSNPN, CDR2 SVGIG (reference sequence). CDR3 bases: TGTGCCTGGAGTGCGGAACGGCCCGCCTACGAGCAGTACTTC. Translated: CAWSAERPAYEQYF.

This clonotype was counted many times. The DNA for the CDR3 is TGTGCCAGCAGGGTCAGGTACGAGCAGTACTTC. This encodes CASRVRYEQYF. The rearrangement links TRBV6-1 to TRBJ2-7; the D is unclear. The CDR3 length is 11 residues. V lost 6 bases to trimming and J lost 4 bases, with 7 bases between them. Germline CDR1 and CDR2: MNHNS and SASEGT.